The table lists the clone carrying this TCR beta chain with many counts. For TCRbeta, the library was prepared with unique molecular identifiers. TCRdb redid the calling of the PCR reads with MiXCR, one entry per CDR3 protein. Counted here are about 640,000 distinct CDR3 sequences, approximately 16% occurring once; the ten biggest clones make up over 0.95%. V dropped 4 bases and J dropped 5; count of bases not matched to a gene: 5. The CDR3 loop spans 13 amino acids. The germline V gene encodes CDR1 DFQATT and CDR2 SNEGSKA (reference sequence). The source of the sample is a study of T-cell reconstitution after alpha-beta-depleted transplantation in children.

This material consisted of PBMCs from the stem cell graft donor, taken from the stem cell graft. This TCR came from a human donor who donated a stem cell graft to a child with acute myeloid leukemia. The chain links TRBV20-1 to TRBJ2-5; 9 bases are shared with TRBD2. The CDR3 DNA is TGCAGTGCTACCAGGGGACTAGCCGAGACCCAGTACTTC. It encodes CSATRGLAETQYF.